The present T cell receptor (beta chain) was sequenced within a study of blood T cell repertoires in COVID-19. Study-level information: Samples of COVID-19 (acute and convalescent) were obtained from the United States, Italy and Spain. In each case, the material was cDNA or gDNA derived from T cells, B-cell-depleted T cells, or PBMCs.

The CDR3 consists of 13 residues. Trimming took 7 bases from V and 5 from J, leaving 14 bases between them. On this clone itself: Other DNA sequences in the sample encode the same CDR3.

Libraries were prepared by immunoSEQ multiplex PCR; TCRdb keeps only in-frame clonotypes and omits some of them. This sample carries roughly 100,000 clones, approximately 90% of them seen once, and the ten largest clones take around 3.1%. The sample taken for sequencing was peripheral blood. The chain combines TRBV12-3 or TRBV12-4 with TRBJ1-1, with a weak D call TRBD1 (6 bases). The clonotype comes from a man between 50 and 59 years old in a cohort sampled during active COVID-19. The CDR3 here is CASTPGGRTEAFF. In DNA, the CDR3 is TGTGCCAGCACCCCGGGGGGGCGGACTGAAGCTTTCTTT.